The present T cell receptor beta chain was sequenced within a study of early T cells in non-severe SARS-CoV-2 infection. Tagging with unique molecular identifiers was applied to individual cDNA molecules. TCRdb reprocessed the 5' RACE reads with MiXCR, giving one entry per CDR3 protein. The sample contains 65,000 to 85,000 distinct CDR3 sequences, roughly an eighth of which appear only once. Concerning this clonotype itself: Being one base from a much bigger clone, this may be a read error.

Per germline, CDR1 MNHNS and CDR2 SASEGT. The CDR3 consists of 12 residues. The material sequenced was whole blood. The chain uses TRBV6-1 and TRBJ2-7; D is perhaps TRBD2 (5 bases). The sequence was obtained from an adult who was a healthcare worker with PCR-confirmed SARS-CoV-2 infection or an uninfected control (not recorded which). DNA for the CDR3: TGTGTCAGCGGCAGGACCCCCTACGAGCAGTACTTC. Translation: CVSGRTPYEQYF.